The 28 T cell receptor beta chains below were found in one sample sequenced in a study of blood T cell repertoires in COVID-19 (TCRdb year 2020). Library preparation was by the immunoSEQ multiplex PCR assay. TCRdb mirrors the immuneACCESS table, restricted to in-frame sequences. Some clones are absent from its copies; in checked studies, under half trace to an unresolved V gene, and the reason for the others is unknown. This sample lists a few hundred thousand clones; 80% to 90% were detected once. The ten largest clones take up roughly 11% of the sample. Sequencing input: peripheral blood. These receptors all stem from a woman aged 70 to 79 with acute or convalescent COVID-19.

V gene TRBV12-3 or TRBV12-4 combines with J gene TRBJ1-6; no firm D call. The CDR3 contains 13 residues. V was clipped by 5 bases and J by 7 bases, with 9 bases between them. CDR3 bases: TGTGCCAGCAGTCGACTTGGGAATTCACCCCTCCACTTT. This encodes CASSRLGNSPLHF.

The gene calls are TRBV7-3 and TRBJ2-3; 8 bases map to TRBD2. The CDR3 is 14 amino acids. Germline CDR1 and CDR2: SGHTA and FQGTGA. J gave up 4 bases and V 5 bases, and 5 bases lay outside the gene matches. The CDR3 spells CASSTRGGADTQYF. CDR3 nucleotide sequence: TGTGCCAGCAGCACACGGGGGGGCGCAGATACGCAGTATTTT.

This chain joins TRBV3-1 (or the pseudogene TRBV3-2) and TRBJ1-4; no firm D call. The CDR3 extends over 15 amino acids. Trimming stripped 5 bases from V and 8 bases from J, with 18 bases between. In germline, CDR1 is LGHDT, CDR2 YNNKEL (reference sequence). The CDR3: CASSGREPGGEKLFF. The CDR3 coding sequence is TGTGCCAGCAGCGGAAGAGAGCCAGGCGGGGAAAAACTGTTTTTT.

The chain joins TRBV6-6 to TRBJ1-1; D not resolved. V lost 8 bases, J lost 11 bases, and 21 bases lay in between. The CDR3 loop spans 13 amino acids. CDR1 is MNHNY and CDR2 is SVGAGI in the germline V gene (reference sequence). The chain's CDR3 is CASSYEAIIKAFF. The DNA for the CDR3 is TGTGCCAGCTCGTACGAGGCAATTATTAAGGCTTTCTTT.

CDR3 region: CASSYSPWRGGTQYF. CDR3 bases: TGTGCCAGCAGTTACTCCCCCTGGCGGGGGGGGACCCAGTACTTC. This chain joins TRBV6-2 or TRBV6-3 and TRBJ2-5; 9 nucleotides line up with TRBD2. The germline V gene encodes CDR1 MNHEY and CDR2 SVGEGT. The CDR3 loop spans 15 amino acids. With 0 bases clipped from V and 7 bases from J, the junction kept 6 bases outside the gene matches.

This clone was observed at least ten times. V and J are TRBV5-1 and TRBJ1-3; 8 bases are a match to TRBD1. The V gene's germline CDR1 is SGHRS and CDR2 YFSETQ. V trimming: 0 bases; J trimming: 2 bases; junction bases outside the gene matches: 4. The CDR3 length is 16 residues. The CDR3 DNA reads TGCGCCAGCAGCTTGGACAGGGGGTCGGCTGGAAACACCATATATTTT. It encodes CASSLDRGSAGNTIYF.

The CDR3 sequence: CASSPTVRETQYF. CDR3 coding DNA: TGTGCCAGCTCACCCACCGTTCGGGAGACCCAGTACTTC. The V gene is TRBV18, the J gene TRBJ2-5; D gene uncertain. CDR1 KGHSH and CDR2 LQKENI come from the germline V gene. The CDR3 runs 13 residues. V lost 3 bases and J lost 5, with 10 bases in between.

This clone was seen just once. The chain recombines TRBV7-9 with TRBJ2-5; tentative D call: TRBD2 (5 bases). The V and J ends lost 8 bases and 5 bases respectively, with 12 bases between them. The CDR3 totals 12 residues. Germline CDR1 reads SEHNR; CDR2 reads FQNEAQ (reference sequence). CDR3 coding DNA: TGTGCCAGCCGAGGGTCTCGGGAGACCCAGTACTTC. Its translation: CASRGSRETQYF. The full variable domain, with the rest looked up from reference TRBV7-9 and TRBJ2-5, is DTGVSQNPRHKITKRGQNVTFRCDPISEHNRLYWYRQTLGQGPEFLTYFQNEAQLEKSRLLSDRFSAERPKGSFSTLEIQRTEQGDSAMYLCASRGSRETQYFGPGTRLLVL.

The chain recombines TRBV21-1 with TRBJ2-3; TRBD2 is taken as the D call from the table, unchecked against the DNA. TRBV21-1 is an annotated pseudogene. This CDR3 has 22 residues. CDR3 loop: CASSKVSREPRSLEVPTDTQYF. For the CDR3, the DNA is TGTGCCAGCAGCAAAGTTTCTAGAGAACCACGGTCGTTAGAAGTCCCCACAGATACGCAGTATTTT.

CDR3 nucleotide sequence: TGTGCGACCGCCCTAGCGGGGGGGACAGATACGCAGTATTTT. Protein product: CATALAGGTDTQYF. The genes are TRBV5-4 and TRBJ2-3, with TRBD2 matching 12 bases. CDR1 SGHNT and CDR2 YYREEE come from the germline V gene (reference sequence). CDR3 size: 14 residues. The complete variable domain, with remaining parts taken from reference TRBV5-4 and TRBJ2-3, reads ETGVTQSPTHLIKTRGQQVTLRCSSQSGHNTVSWYQQALGQGPQFIFQYYREEENGRGNFPPRFSGLQFPNYSSELNVNALELDDSALYLCATALAGGTDTQYFGPGTRLTVL.

CDR3 region: CASRGAAGTQYF. The CDR3 DNA follows: TGTGCCAGCAGGGGGGCCGCAGGGACCCAGTACTTC. V is TRBV5-5 and J is TRBJ2-5, with D possibly matching TRBD1 (6 bases). There are 12 residues in the CDR3. The germline V gene encodes CDR1 SGHKS and CDR2 YYEKEE (reference sequence). V was pared by 5 bases and J by 7 bases, with 12 bases between.

This clone came up a few times. The same CDR3 also results from other DNA sequences found in this sample. The J gene is TRBJ1-1, the V gene TRBV5-1; TRBD1 aligns across 7 bases. Germline V lookup: CDR1 SGHRS, CDR2 YFSETQ. The V gene end was trimmed by 3 bases and the J gene end by 1 base; junction bases not matched to a gene: 3. There are 14 residues in the CDR3. CDR3 region: CASSSGTENTEAFF. Written as DNA, the CDR3 is TGCGCCAGCAGCTCCGGGACAGAGAACACTGAAGCTTTCTTT.

In its sample, this clone was seen once. This rearrangement joins TRBV20-1 to TRBJ1-4, with 7 nucleotides matching TRBD1. Germline-derived CDR1 and CDR2 are DFQATT and SNEGSKA (reference sequence). Trimming took 3 bases from V and 3 from J; bases not matched to a gene: 4. The CDR3 sequence is 14 residues long. The DNA for the CDR3 is TGCAGTGCTAGTACAGGGGTAGCTAATGAAAAACTGTTTTTT. This encodes CSASTGVANEKLFF.

The chain employs TRBV2 and TRBJ2-1; D is possibly TRBD1 (6 bases). V was shortened by 6 bases and J by 0 bases, with 12 bases between the two germline ends. This CDR3 has 15 amino acids. Germline CDR1 and CDR2: SNHLY and FYNNEI. Written as DNA, the CDR3 is TGTGCCAGCAGCGCTGTACAGGGCTCCTACAATGAGCAGTTCTTC. Translation gives CASSAVQGSYNEQFF. The variable domain in full, completed from reference TRBV2 and TRBJ2-1, reads EPEVTQTPSHQVTQMGQEVILRCVPISNHLYFYWYRQILGQKVEFLVSFYNNEISEKSEIFDDQFSVERPDGSNFTLKIRSTKLEDSAMYFCASSAVQGSYNEQFFGPGTRLTVL.

J is TRBJ1-5 and V is TRBV5-5, with no clear D. Germline CDR1 is SGHKS and CDR2 is YYEKEE (reference sequence). This CDR3 is built from 16 residues. Deletions cut 0 bases from V and 7 bases from J, with 17 bases between. The CDR3 sequence: CASSLAGGPLRQPQHF. The CDR3 DNA reads TGTGCCAGCAGCTTGGCCGGAGGGCCTCTCAGGCAGCCCCAGCATTTT.

V and J are TRBV2 and TRBJ1-5; 8 nucleotides match TRBD1. Germline values: CDR1 SNHLY, CDR2 FYNNEI. J gave up 4 bases and V 6 bases, and 8 bases lay outside the gene matches. CDR3 length equals 15 residues. CDR3 amino acids: CASRAAQGGNQPQHF. CDR3 bases: TGTGCCAGCAGGGCGGCACAGGGGGGAAATCAGCCCCAGCATTTT. Drawing the rest from reference TRBV2 and TRBJ1-5, the complete variable domain is EPEVTQTPSHQVTQMGQEVILRCVPISNHLYFYWYRQILGQKVEFLVSFYNNEISEKSEIFDDQFSVERPDGSNFTLKIRSTKLEDSAMYFCASRAAQGGNQPQHFGDGTRLSIL.

As regards this clone: Germline and junction disagree at one end, which may indicate a read error. The CDR3 nucleotides are TGTGCCAGCCCACCTAGCGGGAGAACAGATACGCAGTATTTT. This codes for CASPPSGRTDTQYF. The chain uses TRBV18 and TRBJ2-3, with 10 bases fitting TRBD2. CDR3 length: 14 amino acids. Germline CDR1 KGHSH, CDR2 LQKENI.

The CDR3 reads CASNTGLGEKLFF. As DNA, the CDR3 is TGTGCCAGCAATACAGGGCTGGGTGAAAAACTGTTTTTT. The genes are TRBV6-4 and TRBJ1-4; the D gene is possibly TRBD1 (6 bases). CDR1 is MRHNA and CDR2 is SNTAGT in the germline V gene. This CDR3 region has 13 residues. With 7 bases removed from V and 7 bases from J, the gap between germline ends came to 13 bases.

This clone has ten or more counts. The V gene is TRBV4-1, the J gene TRBJ1-6; D remains ambiguous. The CDR3 covers 14 residues. Germline V gene sequence: CDR1 MGHRA, CDR2 YSYEKL. V was clipped by 3 bases and J by 9 bases, with 12 bases between them. This CDR3 reads CASSQGSFGSPLHF. In DNA, the CDR3 is TGCGCCAGCAGCCAGGGGAGTTTTGGTTCACCCCTCCACTTT.

The chain is built from TRBV12-3 or TRBV12-4 and TRBJ2-5, with a tentative D call TRBD2 (5 bases). V was cut by 5 bases and J by 5 bases, with 9 bases left in between. The CDR3 sequence is 12 residues long. The CDR3 sequence: CASSPGVETQYF. DNA for the CDR3: TGTGCCAGCAGTCCCGGGGTGGAGACCCAGTACTTC.

This chain joins TRBV9 and TRBJ1-3; TRBD1 is a possible D gene (5 bases). The germline V gene has CDR1 SGDLS and CDR2 YYNGEE. The length of the CDR3 is 14 residues. V was shortened by 0 bases and J by 4 bases, with 8 bases between the two germline ends. In DNA form, the CDR3 reads TGTGCCAGCAGCGTAGAACACAGGGGAAACACCATATATTTT. It codes for CASSVEHRGNTIYF.

The chain is built from TRBV4-1 and TRBJ1-6; 10 bases are shared with TRBD1. The CDR3 spans 21 residues. The germline gives CDR1 MGHRA, CDR2 YSYEKL. V lost 0 bases to trimming and J lost 1 base; unmatched junction nucleotides: 12. This CDR3 is CASSQDVPGQGKGSYNSPLHF. The CDR3 bases are TGCGCCAGCAGCCAAGATGTACCGGGACAGGGGAAAGGTTCCTATAATTCACCCCTCCACTTT.

The chain couples TRBV5-1 to TRBJ1-1, with D possibly matching TRBD1 (5 bases). Germline-derived CDR1 and CDR2 are SGHRS and YFSETQ. The CDR3 covers 15 residues. V was shortened by 0 bases and J by 8 bases, with 17 bases between the two germline ends. The CDR3 DNA reads TGCGCCAGCAGCTTGGGGGGCGCGGAGGGGAGAGAAGCTTTCTTT. It is translated as CASSLGGAEGREAFF. Based on the CDR3 plus reference TRBV5-1 and TRBJ1-1, the full variable domain is KAGVTQTPRYLIKTRGQQVTLSCSPISGHRSVSWYQQTPGQGLQFLFEYFSETQRNKGNFPGRFSGRQFSNSRSEMNVSTLELGDSALYLCASSLGGAEGREAFFGQGTRLTVV.

The V and J genes are TRBV27 and TRBJ2-5; tentative D call: TRBD2 (5 bases). Germline values: CDR1 MNHEY, CDR2 SMNVEV (reference sequence). The CDR3 totals 14 residues. V lost 2 bases and J lost 7, with 14 bases in between. The chain's CDR3 is CASSLLGPEGTQYF. CDR3 DNA: TGTGCCAGCAGTTTACTGGGCCCCGAGGGGACCCAGTACTTC.

J is TRBJ2-4 and V is TRBV7-6; possibly TRBD2 for D (6 bases). The CDR3 spans 17 residues. Looked up from germline, CDR1 is SGHVS and CDR2 is FNYEAQ. V was pared by 5 bases and J by 1 base, with 18 bases between. The DNA for the CDR3 is TGTGCCAGCAGCCCCTTGGGAAGGGCGGGGGCCAAAAACATTCAGTACTTC. Translating it yields CASSPLGRAGAKNIQYF.

The J gene is TRBJ2-7, the V gene TRBV5-5; no definite D call. In germline, CDR1 is SGHKS, CDR2 YYEKEE (reference sequence). The V end was cut by 0 bases, the J end by 3 bases, with 7 bases between. The CDR3 is 13 amino acids. DNA of the CDR3: TGTGCCAGCAGCTTGGATACGGGCTACGAGCAGTACTTC. Its translation is CASSLDTGYEQYF.

The chain joins TRBV2 to TRBJ1-1; D not certain. Trimming took off 7 bases at V and 1 base at J, with 10 bases between the two ends. CDR3 length: 13 amino acids. Germline V gene lookup returns CDR1 SNHLY and CDR2 FYNNEI. The CDR3 DNA reads as TGTGCCAGCACTATGGGAGCGAACACTGAAGCTTTCTTT. Translating gives CASTMGANTEAFF.

This sequence joins TRBV6-5 and TRBJ1-2; TRBD1 is a possible D gene (5 bases). The CDR3 runs 15 residues. Trimming pared 6 bases from V and 0 bases from J, leaving 14 bases between. CDR1 and CDR2 from the germline V gene are MNHEY and SVGAGI. CDR3 DNA: TGTGCCAGCAGCTCTCCGACAGCTTCTAACTATGGCTACACCTTC. It specifies CASSSPTASNYGYTF.